A single sample gave rise to the 10 T cell receptor beta chains below, sequenced in a study of T cell responses to AZD1222 COVID-19 vaccine. This table comes from immunoSEQ multiplex PCR, and its TCRdb copy is limited to in-frame clones, with some not included. The sample consists of 85,000 or so clones, over 80% of them appearing once. The starting material was peripheral blood, obtained on day 0 of AZD1222 vaccination. The receptors originated from an adult in good health.

The chain uses TRBV18 and TRBJ2-7; D gene uncertain. CDR3 length: 13 amino acids. V gave up 6 bases and J gave up 2 bases, with 11 bases separating them. Germline CDR1 KGHSH, CDR2 LQKENI. CDR3 nucleotide sequence: TGTGCCAGCTCGGAAGGGTGGGCCTACGAGCAGTACTTC. Translated: CASSEGWAYEQYF. The full variable domain, rest sourced from reference TRBV18 and TRBJ2-7, is NAGVMQNPRHLVRRRGQEARLRCSPMKGHSHVYWYRQLPEEGLKFMVYLQKENIIDESGMPKERFSAEFPKEGPSILRIQQVVRGDSAAYFCASSEGWAYEQYFGPGTRLTVT.

In its sample, this clone was seen once. The J gene is TRBJ1-2, the V gene TRBV21-1; the table's D call of TRBD1 was not tested on the DNA. TRBV21-1 is reported as a pseudogene. The CDR3 has 17 residues. The CDR3 DNA reads as TGTGCCAGCAGCAAAGTACGGGACAGGGACCGTGGCTATGGCTACACCTTC. It is translated as CASSKVRDRDRGYGYTF.

The chain joins TRBV29-1 to TRBJ1-2; no reliable D call. Trimming removed 2 bases at V and 2 bases at J, with 9 bases between. The CDR3 runs to 13 residues. The germline V gene encodes CDR1 SQVTM and CDR2 ANQGSEA. Written as DNA, the CDR3 is TGCAGCGTTGAAAGGACCAGGAACTATGGCTACACCTTC. It codes for CSVERTRNYGYTF.

The chain couples TRBV7-3 to TRBJ1-6; the D is unclear. CDR1 is SGHTA, CDR2 FQGTGA, per germline. The CDR3 consists of 15 residues. The ends were cut back, 1 base at V and 8 bases at J, with 12 bases in the middle. The CDR3 DNA is TGTGCCAGCAGCTTAAACGACCAAAGGCATTCACCCCTCCACTTT. The encoded protein is CASSLNDQRHSPLHF.

The chain has TRBV2 and TRBJ1-4, with TRBD1 matching over 7 bases. CDR1 and CDR2 (germline): SNHLY, FYNNEI. The CDR3 is 14 amino acids. J was trimmed by 5 bases and V by 6 bases; bases with no gene match: 6. DNA of the CDR3: TGTGCCAGCAGACTCGGGACAGCGAATGAAAAACTGTTTTTT. This sequence encodes CASRLGTANEKLFF. The whole variable domain, remainder taken from reference TRBV2 and TRBJ1-4, is EPEVTQTPSHQVTQMGQEVILRCVPISNHLYFYWYRQILGQKVEFLVSFYNNEISEKSEIFDDQFSVERPDGSNFTLKIRSTKLEDSAMYFCASRLGTANEKLFFGSGTQLSVL.

The chain combines TRBV18 with TRBJ2-2; 10 nucleotides line up with TRBD1. V lost 6 bases, J lost 7 bases, and 8 bases stayed unmatched. From germline, CDR1 is KGHSH and CDR2 LQKENI. CDR3 length equals 15 residues. The CDR3 protein is CASSRQGARGGELFF. CDR3 in DNA: TGTGCCAGCTCTCGACAGGGGGCGCGTGGCGGGGAGCTGTTTTTT.

V gene TRBV5-6 combines with J gene TRBJ1-2, with D possibly being TRBD1 (5 bases). The CDR3 sequence is 14 residues long. V shed 3 bases and J shed 8 bases, with 17 bases lying between them. Germline CDR1 is SGHDT and CDR2 is YYEEEE. CDR3 loop: CASSSDSVSKGYTF. The DNA for the CDR3 is TGTGCCAGCAGCTCCGACAGTGTCTCTAAAGGCTACACCTTC.

The V gene is TRBV30, the J gene TRBJ1-6; a possible D gene is TRBD1 (6 bases). The ends were cut back, 0 bases at V and 10 bases at J, with 13 bases in the middle. Per the germline V gene, CDR1 is GTSNPN and CDR2 is SVGIG (reference sequence). CDR3 length equals 14 residues. CDR3 in amino acids: CAWSVAGTRSPLHF. In DNA, the CDR3 is TGTGCCTGGAGTGTAGCAGGGACAAGATCACCCCTCCACTTT.

The chain has TRBV9 and TRBJ2-5; TRBD1 agrees at 8 bases. In germline, CDR1 is SGDLS, CDR2 YYNGEE. Trimming at V came to 3 bases and at J to 4 bases, leaving 8 bases not matched to a gene. This CDR3 comprises 15 residues. The CDR3 protein is CASSAQGASTETQYF. DNA for the CDR3: TGTGCCAGCAGCGCTCAGGGGGCTTCCACAGAGACCCAGTACTTC.

This rearrangement joins TRBV2 to TRBJ2-1, with TRBD1 as a possible D gene (6 bases). V shed 6 bases and J shed 9 bases, with 12 bases lying between them. The CDR3 totals 12 residues. Germline V CDR1 and CDR2: SNHLY, FYNNEI. In DNA, the CDR3 is TGTGCCAGCAGAGCGGACAGCGGTGAGCAGTTCTTC. This gives the protein CASRADSGEQFF. The full variable domain, rest sourced from reference TRBV2 and TRBJ2-1, is EPEVTQTPSHQVTQMGQEVILRCVPISNHLYFYWYRQILGQKVEFLVSFYNNEISEKSEIFDDQFSVERPDGSNFTLKIRSTKLEDSAMYFCASRADSGEQFFGPGTRLTVL.